A selection of T cell receptor beta chains follows, all from one sample in a study of blood T cell repertoires in COVID-19. Data came from immunoSEQ multiplex PCR; TCRdb stores just in-frame clones and leaves some out. Altogether under 100,000 clones are present, roughly 78% being singletons, with the ten largest covering approximately 40%. What was sequenced was peripheral blood. Receptor source: a man between 60 and 70 years old with COVID-19, enrolled during active disease. The CDR3 runs from the conserved cysteine through the conserved F or W. A D gene is named only where the DNA matches it firmly. Clone size is not always given. Where it is, it says once, few, many or a class for expanded clones.

V: TRBV25-1; D: TRBD1; length: 12; J: TRBJ1-2; size: -; DNA: TGTGCCAGCAGTGGGACAGGGGGCGGCTACACCTTC; CDR3: CASSGTGGGYTF
V: TRBV7-2; D: -; length: 14; J: TRBJ1-5; size: -; DNA: TGTGCCAGCAGCCCTAATCTAGGCCCGGAGCCCCAGCATTTT; CDR3: CASSPNLGPEPQHF
V: TRBV5-8; D: -; length: 14; J: TRBJ2-1; size: -; DNA: TGTGCCAGCAGCTTGGTACAGGTTGGGAATGAGCAGTTCTTC; CDR3: CASSLVQVGNEQFF
V: TRBV9; D: -; length: 14; J: TRBJ2-7; size: -; DNA: TGTGCCAGCAGCCCCCTGGCTTACGGGTACGAGCAGTACTTC; CDR3: CASSPLAYGYEQYF
V: TRBV24-1; D: TRBD2; length: 16; J: TRBJ2-3; size: -; DNA: TGTGCCACCAGTACGACTAGCGGGGGTCGCACAGATACGCAGTATTTT; CDR3: CATSTTSGGRTDTQYF
V: TRBV11-2; D: -; length: 14; J: TRBJ1-1; size: -; DNA: TGTGCCAGCAGCTTACGTCAGGGGAACACTGAAGCTTTCTTT; CDR3: CASSLRQGNTEAFF
V: TRBV28; D: -; length: 14; J: TRBJ1-1; size: -; DNA: TGTGCCAGCAGCTCTGAGGGTCGGAACACTGAAGCTTTCTTT; CDR3: CASSSEGRNTEAFF
V: TRBV7-2; D: -; length: 15; J: TRBJ2-1; size: -; DNA: TGTGCCAGCAGCTTGGATGTGGGGGCCAGGTATGAGCAGTTCTTC; CDR3: CASSLDVGARYEQFF
V: TRBV29-1; D: TRBD1; length: 12; J: TRBJ2-7; size: -; DNA: TGCAGCGGAGGGACAGGGAGTGACGAGCAGTACTTC; CDR3: CSGGTGSDEQYF
V: TRBV6-6; D: -; length: 15; J: TRBJ1-1; size: -; DNA: TGTGCCAGCAGTTACTCTGGGAGTGTGAACACTGAAGCTTTCTTT; CDR3: CASSYSGSVNTEAFF
V: TRBV18; D: -; length: 13; J: TRBJ1-2; size: -; DNA: TGTGCCAGCTCACAGCAGGGTGAAGGTGGCTACACCTTC; CDR3: CASSQQGEGGYTF
V: TRBV6-5; D: -; length: 15; J: TRBJ1-1; size: -; DNA: TGTGCCAGCAGGAGGAGTAGAGAGCTGAACACTGAAGCTTTCTTT; CDR3: CASRRSRELNTEAFF
V: TRBV4-1; D: -; length: 16; J: TRBJ2-7; size: -; DNA: TGCGCCAGCAGCCAAGATGGGGGGGGCCTTCGGTACGAGCAGTACTTC; CDR3: CASSQDGGGLRYEQYF
V: TRBV4-2; D: TRBD2; length: 17; J: TRBJ2-1; size: -; DNA: TGTGCCAGCAGCCAAGATTTTACGGGAGGGCAGGTGGATGAGCAGTTCTTC; CDR3: CASSQDFTGGQVDEQFF
V: TRBV7-8; D: TRBD1; length: 19; J: TRBJ2-5; size: -; DNA: TGTGCCAGCAGCTTAACCGGACAGGGGACCCCCCCCTCTTTGGAGACCCAGTACTTC; CDR3: CASSLTGQGTPPSLETQYF
V: TRBV7-2; D: -; length: 16; J: TRBJ1-3; size: few; DNA: TGTGCCAGCAGCTTAGCAGGGGCTAGCTCTGGAAACACCATATATTTT; CDR3: CASSLAGASSGNTIYF
V: TRBV7-2; D: TRBD2; length: 15; J: TRBJ2-1; size: -; DNA: TGTGCCAGCAGCCCCAGACTAGCGGGAGGGAGTGAGCAGTTCTTC; CDR3: CASSPRLAGGSEQFF
V: TRBV7-3; D: -; length: 14; J: TRBJ2-2; size: -; DNA: TGTGCCAGCAGCTCGGGGGTGTTCGCCGGGGAGCTGTTTTTT; CDR3: CASSSGVFAGELFF
V: TRBV27; D: -; length: 15; J: TRBJ2-3; size: -; DNA: TGTGCCAGCAGTTTGGACAGCCCTGGCACAGATACGCAGTATTTT; CDR3: CASSLDSPGTDTQYF
V: TRBV7-2; D: -; length: 15; J: TRBJ2-3; size: -; DNA: TGTGCCAGCCAAGCCCTAGCCCCCAAGACAGATACGCAGTATTTT; CDR3: CASQALAPKTDTQYF
V: TRBV27; D: TRBD2; length: 15; J: TRBJ2-1; size: few; DNA: TGTGCCAGCAGTTGGGGGTGGGAGGGCCAGAATGAGCAGTTCTTC; CDR3: CASSWGWEGQNEQFF
V: TRBV18; D: -; length: 15; J: TRBJ1-2; size: -; DNA: TGTGCCAGCTCACCACTCCGGGATCCTAACTATGGCTACACCTTC; CDR3: CASSPLRDPNYGYTF
V: TRBV12-3/TRBV12-4; D: -; length: 12; J: TRBJ1-5; size: -; DNA: TGTGCCAGCAGTTACGGGGATCAGCCCCAGCATTTT; CDR3: CASSYGDQPQHF
V: TRBV9; D: TRBD2; length: 14; J: TRBJ2-3; size: few; DNA: TGTGCCAGCAGCCCACTCGGGAGGACAGATACGCAGTATTTT; CDR3: CASSPLGRTDTQYF
V: TRBV19; D: TRBD1; length: 18; J: TRBJ2-7; size: -; DNA: TGTGCCAGTAGTATGGTGGGCGGAGGACAGGGCGGGCTCTACGAGCAGTACTTC; CDR3: CASSMVGGGQGGLYEQYF
V: TRBV1; D: -; length: 15; J: TRBJ2-7; size: -; DNA: TGCACCAGCAGCCCCCTGGGGGAGGCCGCGGGGGAGCAGTACTTC; CDR3: CTSSPLGEAAGEQYF
V: TRBV7-9; D: -; length: 15; J: TRBJ2-7; size: once; DNA: TGTGCCAGCAGCTACCCACCCAGGGGCTCCTACGAGCAGTACTTC; CDR3: CASSYPPRGSYEQYF
V: TRBV11-1; D: TRBD1; length: 14; J: TRBJ1-2; size: -; DNA: TGTGCCAGCAGCTCAAGTCCGACAGGGTCGGGCTACACCTTC; CDR3: CASSSSPTGSGYTF
V: TRBV19; D: -; length: 14; J: TRBJ2-1; size: -; DNA: TGTGCCAGTAGTATAGGTTCTACCTACAATGAGCAGTTCTTC; CDR3: CASSIGSTYNEQFF
V: TRBV6-2/TRBV6-3; D: -; length: 14; J: TRBJ2-5; size: -; DNA: TGTGCCAGCAGTAACCCGGACCCCGGGAAGACCCAGTACTTC; CDR3: CASSNPDPGKTQYF
V: TRBV2; D: -; length: 16; J: TRBJ1-1; size: -; DNA: TGTGCCAGCAGTGTGGAATTGGGCAGGGGGAACACTGAAGCTTTCTTT; CDR3: CASSVELGRGNTEAFF